The 4 T cell receptor beta chains presented below share a single source sample, sequenced in a study of blood T cell repertoires in COVID-19. Produced via immunoSEQ multiplex PCR; TCRdb's table is partial and in-frame only. Of approximately 270,000 clones in the sample, approximately 89% were seen once. The specimen was peripheral blood. Receptors originate from a man aged 35-49 years with active or convalescent COVID-19.

The CDR3 coding sequence is TGTGCCAGCAGCCCGGGACACTCGAACACTGAAGCTTTCTTT. This codes for CASSPGHSNTEAFF. The V and J genes are TRBV7-8 and TRBJ1-1, with D maybe TRBD1 (6 bases). Deletions cut 5 bases from V and 1 base from J, with 11 bases between. The CDR3 extends over 14 amino acids. CDR1 SGHVS and CDR2 FQNEAQ come from the germline V gene.

The sample holds a few counts of this clone. The chain uses TRBV25-1 and TRBJ2-2; D uncertain. CDR3 length equals 12 residues. The germline CDR1 and CDR2 sequences are MGHDK and SYGVNS. V lost 4 bases to trimming and J lost 7 bases, with 7 bases between them. The CDR3 DNA reads TGTGCCAGCAGTGCCCGAGGCGGGGAGCTGTTTTTT. This encodes CASSARGGELFF.

The chain has TRBV27 and TRBJ2-1, with 7 bases lining up with TRBD1. CDR1 is MNHEY and CDR2 is SMNVEV in the germline V gene (reference sequence). This CDR3 is built from 15 residues. The ends lost 5 bases at V and 3 bases at J; junction bases unmatched: 7. Here the CDR3 DNA reads TGTGCCAGCAGTCCACAGGGGACGGTCTACAATGAGCAGTTCTTC. Protein product: CASSPQGTVYNEQFF.

This clone was picked up one time. The J gene is TRBJ2-7, the V gene TRBV3-1 (or the pseudogene TRBV3-2); possibly TRBD2 for D (5 bases). There are 14 residues in the CDR3. Germline CDR1 and CDR2: LGHDT and YNNKEL (reference sequence). With 1 base removed from V and 8 bases from J, the gap between germline ends came to 15 bases. CDR3 region: CASSQAAAGLQQYF. The CDR3 DNA follows: TGTGCCAGCAGCCAAGCCGCGGCGGGTCTCCAGCAGTACTTC.